The clone carrying this TCR beta chain was counted many times. TCRdb re-derived calls from the RT-PCR reads in MiXCR, one entry per CDR3 protein. The sample holds some 640,000 distinct CDR3 sequences, 14% seen once. This specimen comes from a study of response to subunit inactivated influenza vaccine. The sequence derives from a man in his fifties or sixties who received an inactivated influenza vaccine. The sequencing here drew on PBMCs from blood, taken around 14 days before vaccination.

The DNA for the CDR3 is TGTGCCAGCAGACCCGGGGTTTTAGATAATGAGCAGTTCTTC. Amino acids: CASRPGVLDNEQFF. The chain is built from TRBV12-3 or TRBV12-4 and TRBJ2-1; a possible D gene is TRBD2 (5 bases). V lost 6 bases and J 7 bases, leaving 16 bases between the germline ends. The CDR3 totals 14 residues.